This T cell receptor beta chain was recovered during a study of regulatory T cells in long-lasting Graves disease. Study information: Patients newly diagnosed with Graves' had been on antithyroid drugs for under 3 months. General study points: TRBV28, TRBJ1-2 and TRBJ2-5 were segments that persistent disease favored.

Germline CDR1 reads SGHAT; CDR2 reads FQDESV (reference sequence). This CDR3 is 15 amino acids long. This clonotype has a handful of counts. Its matching antigen is unknown. This may stem from a read error, because a much larger clone lies one nucleotide away. The time point was: newly diagnosed GD, antithyroid drugs for less than 3 months. The TCR library used RNA extracted from PBMCs. Building of the TCR beta libraries involved iRepertoire HTBI primers and Arm-PCR of CDR3 regions. TCRdb reanalysed the multiplex PCR reads using MiXCR and keeps one entry per CDR3 protein. Of roughly 500,000 distinct CDR3 sequences listed, 12% to 15% are singletons. Another study also made use of these data, one on T cells in Graves' hyperthyroidism and ophthalmopathy. That source notes: Using the HTBI primer set, a first-round RT-PCR was run on the TCR CDR3.

The source material was peripheral blood mononuclear cells (PBMCs), sampled at new diagnosis, from a patient treated with antithyroid drugs. The TCR sequence derives from a woman aged 45 to 65 with Graves disease. V usage is TRBV11-1 and J usage is TRBJ2-1; 11 positions agree with TRBD2. CDR3 sequence reads: CATTSGSFSYDEQFF. Here the CDR3 DNA reads TGTGCCACCACTAGCGGGAGTTTCTCCTACGATGAGCAGTTCTTC.